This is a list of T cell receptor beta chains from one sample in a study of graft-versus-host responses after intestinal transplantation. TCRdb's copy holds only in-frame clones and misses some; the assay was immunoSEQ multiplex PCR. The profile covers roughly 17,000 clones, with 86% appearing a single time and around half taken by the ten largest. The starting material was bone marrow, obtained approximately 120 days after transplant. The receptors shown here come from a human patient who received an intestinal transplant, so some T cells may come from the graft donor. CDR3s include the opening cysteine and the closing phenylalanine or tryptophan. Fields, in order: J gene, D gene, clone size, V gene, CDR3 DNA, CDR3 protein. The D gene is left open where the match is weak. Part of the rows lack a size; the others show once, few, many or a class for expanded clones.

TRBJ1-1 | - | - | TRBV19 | TGTGCCAGTAGTATTGGTTGGATGAACACTGAAGCTTTCTTT | CASSIGWMNTEAFF
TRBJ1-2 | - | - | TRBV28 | TGTGCCAGCACCTTCCCGTTAGCTAACTATGGCTACACCTTC | CASTFPLANYGYTF
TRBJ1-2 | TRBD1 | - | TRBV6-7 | TGTGCCAGCAGACCCGTACTGACAGGGGCGAATGGCTACACCTTC | CASRPVLTGANGYTF
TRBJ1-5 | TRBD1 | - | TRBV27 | TGTGCCAGCGGACAGGAGTATAGCAATCAGCCCCAGCATTTT | CASGQEYSNQPQHF
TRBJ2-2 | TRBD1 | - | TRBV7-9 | TGTGCCAGCAGCGTACAGGGGGCTGGGGAGCTGTTTTTT | CASSVQGAGELFF
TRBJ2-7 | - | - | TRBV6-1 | TGTGCCACCCGAGGGTACTACGAGCAGTACTTC | CATRGYYEQYF
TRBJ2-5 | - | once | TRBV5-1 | TGCGCCAGCAGCTTGGAGGCAGGGCCAGAGACCCAGTACTTC | CASSLEAGPETQYF
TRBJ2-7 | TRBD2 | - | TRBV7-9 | TGTGCCAGCAGCTTACACCGGGGAGGGGAGCAGTACTTC | CASSLHRGGEQYF
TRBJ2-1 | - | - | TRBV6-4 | TGTGCCAGCAGTTCTGGGGACCCCAATGAGCAGTTCTTC | CASSSGDPNEQFF
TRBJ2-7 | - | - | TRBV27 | TGTGCCAGCAGTTCATGGGTGCAGTACTTC | CASSSWVQYF
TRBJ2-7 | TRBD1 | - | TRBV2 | TGTGCCAGCAGTGGGACAGGGGCCTACGAGCAGTACTTC | CASSGTGAYEQYF
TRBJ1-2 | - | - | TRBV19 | TGTGCCAGTAACCCCCCGAGGGGGGATATATATGGCTACACCTTC | CASNPPRGDIYGYTF
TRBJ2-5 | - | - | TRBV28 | TGTGCCAGCAGTCCATCAAAAGAGACCCAGTACTTC | CASSPSKETQYF
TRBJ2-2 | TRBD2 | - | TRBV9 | TGTGCCAGCAGCGTGGGCGGGAGGGCGTCCGGGGAGCTGTTTTTT | CASSVGGRASGELFF
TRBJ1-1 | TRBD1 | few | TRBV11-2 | TGTGCCAGCAGCTCCCCACGACAGGGTAACGCTGAAGCTTTCTTT | CASSSPRQGNAEAFF
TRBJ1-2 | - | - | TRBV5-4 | TGTGCGAGCGGGGTACACCCGTCACAGGGTGCTAATGGCTACACCTTC | CASGVHPSQGANGYTF
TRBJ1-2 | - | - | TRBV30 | TGTGCCTGGAGTCAGGGAATCGGGTATGGCTACACCTTC | CAWSQGIGYGYTF
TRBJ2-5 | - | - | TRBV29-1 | TGCAGCGTTGCCCAGGGATTAGAGACCCAGTACTTC | CSVAQGLETQYF
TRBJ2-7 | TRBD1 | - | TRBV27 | TGTGCCAGCAGTATCAGGGGGTCCTACGAGCAGTACTTC | CASSIRGSYEQYF
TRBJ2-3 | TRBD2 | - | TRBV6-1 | TGTGCCAGCAGTGAAAGTAAGATCGGCGGGAGTAGAACAGATACGCAGTATTTT | CASSESKIGGSRTDTQYF
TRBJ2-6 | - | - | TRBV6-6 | TGTGCCAGCAATAAGGACACTGGGGCCAACGTCCTGACTTTC | CASNKDTGANVLTF
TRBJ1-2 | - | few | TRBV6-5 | TGTGCCAGCAGTTACGGGGGGGGCGCAAGGAGTGGCTACACCTTC | CASSYGGGARSGYTF
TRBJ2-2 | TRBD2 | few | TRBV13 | TGTGCCAGCAGCCTACGAAGAAGCGGGAGGCCAAACACCGGGGAGCTGTTTTTT | CASSLRRSGRPNTGELFF
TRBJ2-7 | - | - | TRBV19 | TGTGCCAGTAGTATTGAGGGACTTGCATACGAGCAGTACTTC | CASSIEGLAYEQYF
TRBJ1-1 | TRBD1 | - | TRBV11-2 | TGTGCCAGCAGCCCAACTGGACAGGGGGGAACTGAAGCTTTCTTT | CASSPTGQGGTEAFF
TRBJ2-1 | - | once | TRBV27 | TGTGCCAGCAGTTCGGTTATGGAGCAGTTCTTC | CASSSVMEQFF
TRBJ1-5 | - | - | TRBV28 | TGTGCCACCCGGGACGCTCCCAGGTATAGCAATCAGCCCCAGCATTTT | CATRDAPRYSNQPQHF
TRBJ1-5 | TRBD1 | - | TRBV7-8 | TGTGCCAGCAGCTTAGCTGCCAGGGGGGATCAGCCCCAGCATTTT | CASSLAARGDQPQHF
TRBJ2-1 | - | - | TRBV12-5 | TGTGCTAGTGGTTTGTTTTCACAAGAGGATGAGCAGTTCTTC | CASGLFSQEDEQFF
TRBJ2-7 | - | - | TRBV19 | TGTGCCAGTAGTTCCGCCGGGGCCTCCTACGAGCAGTACTTC | CASSSAGASYEQYF